Listed here are 23 T cell receptor beta chains from one sample, sequenced in a study of T cell responses to AZD1222 COVID-19 vaccine. Here immunoSEQ multiplex PCR was the method, and the copy in TCRdb shows in-frame clones only, minus some. The sample contains approximately 150,000 clones, about 86% of which appear only once. The sample consisted of peripheral blood, taken 28 days after the second AZD1222 dose. The receptors come from an adult who received the AZD1222 COVID-19 vaccine.

V gene TRBV7-2 combines with J gene TRBJ2-5; tentatively, D is TRBD1 or TRBD2 (5 bases each). The CDR3 is 14 amino acids. CDR1 SGHTA and CDR2 FQGNSA come from the germline V gene. The V end lost 3 bases, the J end lost 2 bases, and 10 bases lay between the germline ends. The CDR3 loop is CASSFLGPQETQYF. The CDR3 DNA sequence: TGTGCCAGCAGCTTCCTGGGACCTCAAGAGACCCAGTACTTC.

The table lists this clone with a count of one. V usage is TRBV2 and J usage is TRBJ1-6; no clear D gene. Between the trimmed V and J ends, which lost 2 bases and 10 bases, there was a span of 3 bases. Germline V gene data show CDR1 as SNHLY and CDR2 as FYNNEI. The CDR3 runs to 11 residues. The CDR3 sequence: CASSEFSPLHF. The CDR3 DNA reads TGTGCCAGCAGTGAATTCTCACCCCTCCACTTT.

The chain is built from TRBV28 and TRBJ2-5; 8 nucleotides align to TRBD1. The CDR3 loop spans 15 amino acids. Unmatched junction bases numbered 12, after V lost 7 bases and J lost 5 bases. Germline CDR1 MDHEN, CDR2 SYDVKM. CDR3 residues: CASTPGGTGRETQYF. The CDR3 DNA is TGTGCCAGCACCCCCGGCGGGACAGGAAGGGAGACCCAGTACTTC.

The chain carries TRBV21-1 and TRBJ1-6. TRBV21-1 is a known pseudogene. This CDR3 contains 18 residues. CDR3 in amino acids: CASSKGGGRRHYNSPLHF. CDR3 DNA sequence: TGTGCCAGCAGCAAAGGGGGAGGACGGAGGCACTATAATTCACCCCTCCACTTT.

The V gene is TRBV24-1, the J gene TRBJ2-3; tentative D call: TRBD1 (6 bases). This CDR3 spans 14 amino acids. Per the germline V gene, CDR1 is KGHDR and CDR2 is SFDVKD. Trimming cost V 7 bases and J 2 bases, with 12 bases left between them. CDR3 DNA: TGTGCCACCAGAAGGGGGACCGACACAGATACGCAGTATTTT. Amino acids: CATRRGTDTDTQYF.

Written as DNA, the CDR3 is TGTGCCAGCAGCTTATTTGGGATAACAGAGCAGTTCTTC. Its translation is CASSLFGITEQFF. The chain uses TRBV5-4 and TRBJ2-1; D gene unclear. The V end was cut by 2 bases, the J end by 10 bases, with 13 bases between. Per the germline V gene, CDR1 is SGHNT and CDR2 is YYREEE (reference sequence). The CDR3 loop spans 13 amino acids.

The chain employs TRBV27 and TRBJ2-7; D unresolved. From germline, CDR1 is MNHEY and CDR2 SMNVEV (reference sequence). V was shortened by 5 bases and J by 0 bases, with 2 bases between the two germline ends. CDR3 length equals 11 residues. As DNA, the CDR3 is TGTGCCAGCAGTAGCTCCTACGAGCAGTACTTC. It yields the protein CASSSSYEQYF.

The chain has TRBV7-9 and TRBJ2-5, with D possibly TRBD1 on 5 matching bases. V lost 2 bases and J 3 bases, leaving 10 bases between the germline ends. Germline CDR1 and CDR2: SEHNR and FQNEAQ (reference sequence). The CDR3 is 14 residues long. Written as DNA, the CDR3 is TGTGCCAGCAGCTTAAGAAGGGGTAAAGAGACCCAGTACTTC. It codes for CASSLRRGKETQYF.

V is TRBV19 and J is TRBJ1-2; possibly TRBD1 for D (5 bases). Trimming took off 0 bases at V and 7 bases at J, with 12 bases between the two ends. CDR1 is LNHDA, CDR2 SQIVND, per germline (reference sequence). This CDR3 comprises 14 residues. The CDR3 protein is CASSIEDKLLGYTF. In DNA, the CDR3 is TGTGCCAGTAGTATAGAGGACAAGCTTCTTGGCTACACCTTC.

In this sample, this clone turned up a few times. V and J are TRBV14 and TRBJ2-7; D not resolved. CDR1 SGHDN and CDR2 FVKESK come from the germline V gene. The CDR3 is made up of 12 amino acids. V was clipped by 0 bases and J by 6 bases, with 6 bases between them. CDR3 coding DNA: TGTGCCAGCAGCCAAGATAGAGGCGAGCAGTACTTC. This sequence encodes CASSQDRGEQYF.

The V gene is TRBV4-1, the J gene TRBJ1-4; no reliable D call. CDR1 is MGHRA and CDR2 is YSYEKL in the germline V gene. V gave up 5 bases and J gave up 7 bases, with 11 bases separating them. The CDR3 totals 13 residues. The CDR3 DNA follows: TGCGCCAGCAGCTCTAACGTCGTTGAAAAACTGTTTTTT. It yields the protein CASSSNVVEKLFF.

V gene TRBV4-2 combines with J gene TRBJ2-3; perhaps D is TRBD1 or TRBD2 (6 bases each). Trimming took 1 base from V and 6 from J, leaving 14 bases between them. This CDR3 has 15 amino acids. CDR1 and CDR2 (germline): LGHNA, YNFKEQ. The CDR3 DNA follows: TGTGCCAGCAGCCAAGCGGTAAGGGGGGTGGATACGCAGTATTTT. Translation: CASSQAVRGVDTQYF.

The chain employs TRBV9 and TRBJ1-4; 10 bases agree with TRBD1. Germline values: CDR1 SGDLS, CDR2 YYNGEE. V was clipped by 3 bases and J by 10 bases; unmatched bases: 9. The CDR3 is 15 residues long. The CDR3 DNA reads as TGTGCCAGCAGCGCAACCGGGACAGGGGCTTCAAAACTGTTTTTT. Amino acids: CASSATGTGASKLFF. The whole variable domain, remainder taken from reference TRBV9 and TRBJ1-4, is DSGVTQTPKHLITATGQRVTLRCSPRSGDLSVYWYQQSLDQGLQFLIQYYNGEERAKGNILERFSAQQFPDLHSELNLSSLELGDSALYFCASSATGTGASKLFFGSGTQLSVL.

The chain joins TRBV12-3 or TRBV12-4 to TRBJ2-3; D unresolved. With 5 bases removed from V and 7 bases from J, the gap between germline ends came to 10 bases. The CDR3 consists of 12 residues. The CDR3 sequence: CASSASTYTQYF. The CDR3 coding sequence is TGTGCCAGCAGTGCCTCAACCTATACGCAGTATTTT.

The sample holds a few counts of this clone. The rearrangement links TRBV29-1 to TRBJ2-5, with TRBD1 identical over 8 bases. The CDR3 is made up of 15 amino acids. Germline V gene sequence: CDR1 SQVTM, CDR2 ANQGSEA. Losses at the gene ends were 7 bases for V and 1 base for J; bases not matched to a gene: 11. CDR3 DNA sequence: TGCAGCGCCCGGACAGGGATGGGTTCCCAAGAGACCCAGTACTTC. As protein: CSARTGMGSQETQYF. The full variable domain, with the rest looked up from reference TRBV29-1 and TRBJ2-5, is SAVISQKPSRDICQRGTSLTIQCQVDSQVTMMFWYRQQPGQSLTLIATANQGSEATYESGFVIDKFPISRPNLTFSTLTVSNMSPEDSSIYLCSARTGMGSQETQYFGPGTRLLVL.

The J gene is TRBJ2-7, the V gene TRBV7-6; 7 nucleotides agree with TRBD2. The CDR3 loop spans 13 amino acids. Germline CDR1 SGHVS, CDR2 FNYEAQ. J was trimmed by 5 bases and V by 2 bases; bases with no gene match: 3. The CDR3 reads CASSLLAADEQYF. In DNA, the CDR3 is TGTGCCAGCAGCTTACTAGCGGCAGACGAGCAGTACTTC. The full variable domain, in which reference TRBV7-6 and TRBJ2-7 provide the parts outside the CDR3, is GAGVSQSPRYKVTKRGQDVALRCDPISGHVSLYWYRQALGQGPEFLTYFNYEAQQDKSGLPNDRFSAERPEGSISTLTIQRTEQRDSAMYRCASSLLAADEQYFGPGTRLTVT.

This chain links TRBV5-1 with TRBJ1-2; no clear D. The V end lost 2 bases, the J end lost 1 base, and 21 bases lay between the germline ends. The CDR3 totals 18 residues. Per the germline V gene, CDR1 is SGHRS and CDR2 is YFSETQ. CDR3 protein: CASSLFGQDLNNNYGYTF. The CDR3 nucleotides are TGCGCCAGCAGCTTATTTGGGCAGGACCTAAACAATAACTATGGCTACACCTTC. Using reference TRBV5-1 and TRBJ1-2 for the parts outside the CDR3, the full variable domain is KAGVTQTPRYLIKTRGQQVTLSCSPISGHRSVSWYQQTPGQGLQFLFEYFSETQRNKGNFPGRFSGRQFSNSRSEMNVSTLELGDSALYLCASSLFGQDLNNNYGYTFGSGTRLTVV.

The V and J genes are TRBV6-4 and TRBJ2-1, with TRBD2 matching over 14 bases. This CDR3 is 16 amino acids long. Trimming took 8 bases from V and 0 from J; bases not matched to a gene: 3. Germline values: CDR1 MRHNA, CDR2 SNTAGT. The CDR3 bases are TGTGCCAGCGGTGGGACTAGCGGGGGCTCCTACAATGAGCAGTTCTTC. It yields the protein CASGGTSGGSYNEQFF.

This sequence joins TRBV6-2 or TRBV6-3 and TRBJ2-7, with D possibly matching TRBD2 (6 bases). Germline V gene data show CDR1 as MNHEY and CDR2 as SVGEGT. Trimming pared 2 bases from V and 5 bases from J, leaving 19 bases between. There are 16 residues in the CDR3. The CDR3 nucleotides read TGTGCCAGCAGTTACGCCCAGGGAGGCCTAAGAGACGAGCAGTACTTC. This sequence encodes CASSYAQGGLRDEQYF.

The chain uses TRBV19 and TRBJ1-6; the D gene is possibly TRBD1 (5 bases). V was clipped by 4 bases and J by 10 bases, with 20 bases between them. CDR3 length equals 16 residues. The germline CDR1 and CDR2 sequences are LNHDA and SQIVND (reference sequence). For the CDR3, the DNA is TGTGCCAGTAGTACCACCGGCAGGGCTGGAGGATCACCCCTCCACTTT. This sequence encodes CASSTTGRAGGSPLHF.

The rearrangement links TRBV5-1 to TRBJ1-4; D remains unclear. Between the trimmed V and J ends, which lost 4 bases and 0 bases, there was a span of 13 bases. This CDR3 comprises 16 residues. Germline CDR1 SGHRS, CDR2 YFSETQ. Here the CDR3 DNA reads TGCGCCAGCAGCAGAGAGGACGCCGCAACTAATGAAAAACTGTTTTTT. Translation: CASSREDAATNEKLFF. Full variable domain (remainder filled in from reference TRBV5-1 and TRBJ1-4): KAGVTQTPRYLIKTRGQQVTLSCSPISGHRSVSWYQQTPGQGLQFLFEYFSETQRNKGNFPGRFSGRQFSNSRSEMNVSTLELGDSALYLCASSREDAATNEKLFFGSGTQLSVL.

The J gene is TRBJ1-5, the V gene TRBV12-3 or TRBV12-4; TRBD1 agrees at 7 bases. The CDR3 loop spans 13 amino acids. V dropped 5 bases and J dropped 4; count of bases not matched to a gene: 2. CDR3: CASSQQGNQPQHF. As DNA, the CDR3 is TGTGCCAGCAGTCAACAGGGGAATCAGCCCCAGCATTTT.

This chain links TRBV11-2 with TRBJ1-1; 9 bases line up with TRBD1. This CDR3 is 16 amino acids long. The trim removed 7 bases at V and 5 bases at J, leaving 14 bases unmatched. CDR1 and CDR2 from the germline V gene are SGHAT and FQNNGV. The CDR3 nucleotides read TGTGCCAGCACCACTACAGGGGGCATTGGAGGAACTGAAGCTTTCTTT. Protein sequence: CASTTTGGIGGTEAFF.